This record concerns one TCR beta chain sequence. This CDR3 contains 12 residues. V dropped 7 bases and J dropped 0 bases, with 7 bases sitting between them. The germline CDR1 and CDR2 sequences are SGHRS and YFSETQ. This sample was taken from a study of blood T cell repertoires in COVID-19. Sequencing used immunoSEQ multiplex PCR; TCRdb keeps in-frame clones, though not all of them. Altogether 150,000 to 200,000 clones are present, about four fifths being singletons, with the ten largest covering more than 10%. The TCR comes from a woman of 80 years or more with COVID-19, enrolled during active disease. Sequencing was done on a sample of peripheral blood. This sequence joins TRBV5-1 and TRBJ1-1, with D tentatively TRBD1 (5 bases). CDR3 amino acids: CASGRVNTEAFF. The CDR3 DNA is TGCGCCAGCGGCAGGGTGAACACTGAAGCTTTCTTT.